The 32 T cell receptor beta chains listed next were all sequenced from one sample in a study of T-cell memory formation after mild COVID-19. TCRdb used MiXCR to reprocess the 5' RACE reads, holding one entry per CDR3 protein. The sample has 450,000 to 650,000 distinct CDR3 sequences; roughly a fifth are singletons. Sequenced sample: PBMCs or a T cell subset sorted from them (not recorded which). The source is an adult woman who had mild COVID-19 (a few samples of this study predate the infection). Cell type and time point are not known.

This clonotype was recorded a few times. The rearrangement uses TRBV27 and TRBJ1-2; possibly TRBD1 for D (5 bases). CDR1 and CDR2 (germline): MNHEY, SMNVEV (reference sequence). The CDR3 totals 14 residues. V lost 6 bases and J 2 bases, leaving 13 bases between the germline ends. CDR3 residues: CASSSGLGNYGYTF. CDR3 bases: TGTGCCAGCAGCTCAGGGCTCGGAAACTATGGCTACACCTTC.

The chain carries TRBV5-1 and TRBJ2-7, with unresolved D. From germline, CDR1 is SGHRS and CDR2 YFSETQ. CDR3 length: 14 residues. V was trimmed by 2 bases and J by 2 bases, leaving 11 bases between them. The CDR3 sequence is CASSFGQAPYEQYF. DNA of the CDR3: TGCGCCAGCAGCTTCGGTCAGGCCCCCTACGAGCAGTACTTC. The variable domain in full, completed from reference TRBV5-1 and TRBJ2-7, reads KAGVTQTPRYLIKTRGQQVTLSCSPISGHRSVSWYQQTPGQGLQFLFEYFSETQRNKGNFPGRFSGRQFSNSRSEMNVSTLELGDSALYLCASSFGQAPYEQYFGPGTRLTVT.

The chain couples TRBV4-1 to TRBJ2-1; 7 bases fit TRBD2. Germline CDR1 is MGHRA and CDR2 is YSYEKL. The CDR3 covers 16 residues. The J segment lost 6 bases and the V segment lost 3 bases, leaving 11 bases of the junction unmatched. CDR3 region: CASSQGGGPGLNEQFF. As DNA, the CDR3 is TGCGCCAGCAGCCAGGGGGGAGGGCCAGGCCTCAATGAGCAGTTCTTC.

This clonotype was detected only a few times. The chain uses TRBV7-2 and TRBJ1-2, with 8 nucleotides matching TRBD1. Trimming removed 4 bases from V and 4 bases from J; junction bases left unmatched: 5. CDR1 and CDR2 (germline): SGHTA, FQGNSA. There are 14 residues in the CDR3. CDR3 bases: TGTGCCAGCAGCTACAGGGGGGCCCCCTATGGCTACACCTTC. Amino acids: CASSYRGAPYGYTF.

The CDR3 region is CASSIDRGYFYEQYF. For the CDR3, the DNA is TGTGCCAGCAGCATAGACAGGGGATACTTCTACGAGCAGTACTTC. This sequence joins TRBV5-5 and TRBJ2-7, with 8 bases matching TRBD1. Looked up from germline, CDR1 is SGHKS and CDR2 is YYEKEE (reference sequence). The CDR3 length is 15 residues. The V segment lost 4 bases and the J segment 3 bases; nucleotides outside the gene matches: 9.

J is TRBJ2-3 and V is TRBV9, with D perhaps being TRBD1 or TRBD2 (5 bases each). The V gene lost 4 bases and the J gene lost 4 bases, with 16 bases spanning the gap. Germline V gene lookup returns CDR1 SGDLS and CDR2 YYNGEE. The CDR3 totals 15 residues. Written as DNA, the CDR3 is TGTGCCAGCAGCCTCAGCGGAAGGGGATCAGATACGCAGTATTTT. Translation: CASSLSGRGSDTQYF.

This clonotype showed up just a few times. V and J are TRBV7-9 and TRBJ1-2; 8 positions agree with TRBD1. J lost 6 bases, V lost 1 base, and 7 bases had no gene match. Germline CDR1 reads SEHNR; CDR2 reads FQNEAQ (reference sequence). This CDR3 is built from 15 residues. The CDR3 bases are TGTGCCAGCAGCTTAGGGCGACAGGGGATTGATGGCTACACCTTC. It is translated as CASSLGRQGIDGYTF. Full variable domain (rest looked up from reference TRBV7-9 and TRBJ1-2): DTGVSQNPRHKITKRGQNVTFRCDPISEHNRLYWYRQTLGQGPEFLTYFQNEAQLEKSRLLSDRFSAERPKGSFSTLEIQRTEQGDSAMYLCASSLGRQGIDGYTFGSGTRLTVV.

This clonotype was counted at least ten times. The chain employs TRBV6-2 or TRBV6-3 and TRBJ2-1, with 7 bases identical to TRBD1. After removal of 4 bases from V and 7 bases from J, the junction contained 10 bases not matched to a gene. Looked up from germline, CDR1 is MNHEY and CDR2 is SVGEGT. The CDR3 has 15 residues. The CDR3: CASSLRPTRGNEQFF. The DNA of the CDR3 is TGTGCCAGCAGTTTACGACCAACCAGGGGGAATGAGCAGTTCTTC.

In DNA, the CDR3 is TGTGCCAGCAGCTTAGGGACACCCGGATTAAACATTCAGTACTTC. Protein sequence: CASSLGTPGLNIQYF. This chain joins TRBV7-9 and TRBJ2-4; D might be TRBD1 (5 bases). Germline V gives CDR1 SEHNR, CDR2 FQNEAQ (reference sequence). V was pared by 1 base and J by 6 bases, with 13 bases between. The CDR3 consists of 15 residues.

The chain links TRBV5-4 to TRBJ2-5; the match to TRBD2 covers 8 bases. The germline gives CDR1 SGHNT, CDR2 YYREEE (reference sequence). This CDR3 is 17 amino acids long. The trim removed 0 bases at V and 5 bases at J, leaving 12 bases unmatched. CDR3 in amino acids: CASSLAGSGGRVETQYF. The CDR3, as DNA: TGTGCCAGCAGCTTGGCCGGGTCGGGGGGGAGAGTGGAGACCCAGTACTTC. The full variable domain, in which reference TRBV5-4 and TRBJ2-5 provide the parts outside the CDR3, is ETGVTQSPTHLIKTRGQQVTLRCSSQSGHNTVSWYQQALGQGPQFIFQYYREEENGRGNFPPRFSGLQFPNYSSELNVNALELDDSALYLCASSLAGSGGRVETQYFGPGTRLLVL.

V gene TRBV7-9 combines with J gene TRBJ2-5; TRBD2 aligns across 11 bases. From germline, CDR1 is SEHNR and CDR2 FQNEAQ (reference sequence). This CDR3 comprises 14 residues. The V and J ends lost 2 bases and 7 bases, in that order; junction bases with no gene match: 3. CDR3 sequence reads: CASSLPGLAGTQYF. In nucleotides, the CDR3 is TGTGCCAGCAGCTTACCAGGACTAGCGGGGACCCAGTACTTC.

This chain connects TRBV20-1 to TRBJ1-2; the D gene is possibly TRBD1 (5 bases). The CDR3 is 10 residues long. Trimming took 6 bases from V and 5 from J, leaving 7 bases between them. Germline CDR1 DFQATT, CDR2 SNEGSKA (reference sequence). The CDR3 DNA follows: TGCAGTGCCACAGGTTATGGCTACACCTTC. Protein product: CSATGYGYTF.

The chain links TRBV5-1 to TRBJ2-1; 13 bases align to TRBD2. Trimming took 6 bases from V and 4 from J; bases not matched to a gene: 7. Germline CDR1 and CDR2: SGHRS and YFSETQ. The CDR3 consists of 16 residues. CDR3 residues: CASTPPGLAGYNEQFF. The CDR3 nucleotides are TGCGCCAGCACACCACCGGGACTAGCGGGGTACAATGAGCAGTTCTTC.

A few counts support this clonotype. The rearrangement uses TRBV7-6 and TRBJ2-1, with D possibly TRBD1 on 6 matching bases. The germline gives CDR1 SGHVS, CDR2 FNYEAQ. V shed 5 bases and J shed 9 bases, with 17 bases lying between them. The CDR3 has 14 amino acids. The CDR3 nucleotides read TGTGCCAGCAGCCGTGTGGACAGTGCCGTTGAGCAGTTCTTC. Translating it yields CASSRVDSAVEQFF.

This clonotype was picked up a small number of times. The V call is TRBV5-6, the J call TRBJ1-3, with a weak D call TRBD1 (5 bases). This CDR3 contains 13 residues. V was shortened by 7 bases and J by 2 bases, with 10 bases between the two germline ends. Per germline, CDR1 SGHDT and CDR2 YYEEEE. The DNA of the CDR3 is TGTGCCAGCTCGGGACTAGCTGGAAACACCATATATTTT. It codes for CASSGLAGNTIYF.

The chain employs TRBV10-3 and TRBJ2-1; 7 bases map to TRBD1. Germline V lookup: CDR1 ENHRY, CDR2 SYGVKD. V was clipped by 6 bases and J by 2 bases; unmatched bases: 7. This CDR3 region has 15 residues. This chain's CDR3 is CAISGDRPAYNEQFF. The CDR3 bases are TGTGCCATCAGCGGGGACAGACCTGCCTACAATGAGCAGTTCTTC.

This clonotype appeared a few times. The DNA for the CDR3 is TGCGCCAGCAGCTTGGAAGGGTCGGGCACCGGGGAGCTGTTTTTT. Translated: CASSLEGSGTGELFF. The chain links TRBV5-1 to TRBJ2-2, with D hard to call. Germline loops: CDR1 SGHRS, CDR2 YFSETQ. The ends were cut back, 0 bases at V and 4 bases at J, with 10 bases in the middle. CDR3 length: 15 amino acids. Together with reference TRBV5-1 and TRBJ2-2, the CDR3 gives the full variable domain: KAGVTQTPRYLIKTRGQQVTLSCSPISGHRSVSWYQQTPGQGLQFLFEYFSETQRNKGNFPGRFSGRQFSNSRSEMNVSTLELGDSALYLCASSLEGSGTGELFFGEGSRLTVL.

This sequence joins TRBV7-6 and TRBJ2-5; the D gene is possibly TRBD2 (5 bases). The ends were cut back, 5 bases at V and 5 bases at J, with 12 bases in the middle. CDR3 length: 13 residues. CDR1 and CDR2 (germline): SGHVS, FNYEAQ. As DNA, the CDR3 is TGTGCCAGCAGCCCCCCGGGGTGGGAGACCCAGTACTTC. Translating gives CASSPPGWETQYF. Based on the CDR3 plus reference TRBV7-6 and TRBJ2-5, the full variable domain is GAGVSQSPRYKVTKRGQDVALRCDPISGHVSLYWYRQALGQGPEFLTYFNYEAQQDKSGLPNDRFSAERPEGSISTLTIQRTEQRDSAMYRCASSPPGWETQYFGPGTRLLVL.

The chain joins TRBV4-3 to TRBJ2-3; 8 nucleotides align to TRBD2. CDR1 and CDR2 from the germline V gene are LGHNA and YSLEER. V lost 8 bases and J lost 2; bases outside the gene matches: 12. This CDR3 region has 16 residues. For the CDR3, the DNA is TGCGCCAGCCGCGGCGGTCTAGCGGGTTTCACAGATACGCAGTATTTT. This translates into CASRGGLAGFTDTQYF.

This sequence joins TRBV4-3 and TRBJ1-1; D gene uncertain. V lost 0 bases, J lost 3 bases, and 8 bases lay in between. Germline CDR1 is LGHNA and CDR2 is YSLEER. This CDR3 contains 14 residues. CDR3 amino acids: CASSQDTRDTEAFF. The CDR3 nucleotides are TGCGCCAGCAGCCAAGATACTAGGGACACTGAAGCTTTCTTT.

The chain links TRBV20-1 to TRBJ1-1; no definite D call. The CDR3 contains 12 residues. Germline V gene data show CDR1 as DFQATT and CDR2 as SNEGSKA (reference sequence). V was shortened by 5 bases and J by 5 bases, with 12 bases between the two germline ends. The CDR3 spells CSASSGKTEAFF. Written as DNA, the CDR3 is TGCAGTGCTTCCTCGGGAAAGACTGAAGCTTTCTTT.

The CDR3 sequence: CASSGTSGRADEQFF. The CDR3 DNA is TGCGCCAGCAGCGGAACTAGCGGGAGGGCCGATGAGCAGTTCTTC. The chain employs TRBV5-1 and TRBJ2-1; the match to TRBD2 covers 13 bases. V gave up 4 bases and J gave up 8 bases; unmatched junction bases: 6. Germline CDR1 is SGHRS and CDR2 is YFSETQ. This CDR3 contains 15 residues.

V is TRBV19 and J is TRBJ2-3, with D unclear. Looked up from germline, CDR1 is LNHDA and CDR2 is SQIVND (reference sequence). The CDR3 totals 12 residues. Between the trimmed V and J ends, which lost 3 bases and 5 bases, there was a span of 6 bases. This chain's CDR3 is CASSMRKDTQYF. The CDR3 coding sequence is TGTGCCAGTAGTATGCGGAAAGATACGCAGTATTTT.

This clonotype was counted at least ten times. This chain links TRBV18 with TRBJ2-1; 9 positions match TRBD1. The CDR3 sequence is 13 residues long. Germline assignment: CDR1 KGHSH and CDR2 LQKENI. Trimming cost V 6 bases and J 8 bases; bases outside gene matches: 5. CDR3 nucleotide sequence: TGTGCCAGCTCCAGACAGGGGGGCGATGAGCAGTTCTTC. Translation: CASSRQGGDEQFF.

This clonotype was seen a few times. This chain joins TRBV5-4 and TRBJ1-3; the D gene is possibly TRBD1 (6 bases). Germline CDR1 reads SGHNT; CDR2 reads YYREEE (reference sequence). The germline V and J ends were trimmed by 2 bases and 0 bases, with 15 bases remaining between them. The CDR3 spans 17 residues. The DNA of the CDR3 is TGTGCCAGCAGCTTTAAACAGGGAGCCTTCTCTGGAAACACCATATATTTT. Amino acids: CASSFKQGAFSGNTIYF.

V gene TRBV3-1 combines with J gene TRBJ2-4; 11 bases map to TRBD1. CDR3 length: 18 residues. Looked up from germline, CDR1 is LGHDT and CDR2 is YNNKEL (reference sequence). Germline trimming cut 5 bases from V and 1 base from J; bases unmatched to any gene: 10. CDR3 in DNA: TGTGCCAGCAGCGAAAGGGACAGGGGGACGTGGGCCAAAAACATTCAGTACTTC. The encoded protein is CASSERDRGTWAKNIQYF.

This clonotype has just a few counts. CDR3 loop: CASSTGVKDIQYF. The CDR3 DNA reads as TGTGCCAGCAGTACGGGGGTTAAAGACATTCAGTACTTC. The chain combines TRBV12-3 or TRBV12-4 with TRBJ2-4, with D perhaps TRBD2 (6 bases). CDR3 length: 13 residues. Trimming took off 5 bases at V and 8 bases at J, with 13 bases between the two ends.

The gene calls are TRBV20-1 and TRBJ1-4, with a tentative D call TRBD1 (5 bases). Per the germline V gene, CDR1 is DFQATT and CDR2 is SNEGSKA (reference sequence). This CDR3 contains 14 residues. CDR3 coding DNA: TGCAGCTCCCTTTCACCGGGGCGGCGTGAAAAACTGTTTTTT. Encoded protein: CSSLSPGRREKLFF.

The gene calls are TRBV20-1 and TRBJ1-2, with D possibly being TRBD1 (6 bases). Germline V gives CDR1 DFQATT, CDR2 SNEGSKA (reference sequence). This CDR3 is built from 14 residues. V gave up 0 bases and J gave up 4 bases, with 12 bases separating them. CDR3 bases: TGCAGTGCTAGAGACTCCGGGACAAGCTATGGCTACACCTTC. Amino acid sequence: CSARDSGTSYGYTF.

The V gene is TRBV20-1, the J gene TRBJ1-1, with 7 bases matching TRBD1. The CDR3 runs 14 residues. Germline trimming cut 6 bases from V and 1 base from J; bases unmatched to any gene: 8. CDR1 is DFQATT, CDR2 SNEGSKA, per germline (reference sequence). The CDR3 bases are TGCAGTGCCACACATCAGGGGGGGAACACTGAAGCTTTCTTT. As protein: CSATHQGGNTEAFF.

This chain joins TRBV9 and TRBJ2-7, with 11 positions matching TRBD2. There are 16 residues in the CDR3. Germline V gene lookup returns CDR1 SGDLS and CDR2 YYNGEE. The junction had 6 bases not matched to a gene; V was cut back by 2 bases and J by 2 bases. Here the CDR3 DNA reads TGTGCCAGCAGCGTTAGCGGGAGGGCTCTCGCCTACGAGCAGTACTTC. It codes for CASSVSGRALAYEQYF.

The chain has TRBV18 and TRBJ2-7; D gene uncertain. CDR1 KGHSH and CDR2 LQKENI come from the germline V gene. Trimming shortened V by 2 bases and J by 1 base, and 9 bases separated the two germline ends. The CDR3 consists of 14 residues. The CDR3: CASSPSSASYEQYF. The DNA of the CDR3 is TGTGCCAGCTCACCATCTTCAGCATCCTACGAGCAGTACTTC.